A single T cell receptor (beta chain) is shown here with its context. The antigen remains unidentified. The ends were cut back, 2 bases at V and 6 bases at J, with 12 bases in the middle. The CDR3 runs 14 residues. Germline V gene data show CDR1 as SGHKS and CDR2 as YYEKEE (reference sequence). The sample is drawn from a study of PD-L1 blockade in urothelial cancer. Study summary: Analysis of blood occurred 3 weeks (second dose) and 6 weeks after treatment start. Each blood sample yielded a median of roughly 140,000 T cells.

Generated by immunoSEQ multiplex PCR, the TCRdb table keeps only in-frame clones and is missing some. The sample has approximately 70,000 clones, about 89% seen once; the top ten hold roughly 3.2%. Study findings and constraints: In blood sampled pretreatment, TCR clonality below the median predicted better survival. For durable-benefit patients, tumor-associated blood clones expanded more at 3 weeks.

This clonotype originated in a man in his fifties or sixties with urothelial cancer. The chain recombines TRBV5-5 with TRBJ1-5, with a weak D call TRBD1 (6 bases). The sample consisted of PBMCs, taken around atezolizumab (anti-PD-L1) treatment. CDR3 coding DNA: TGTGCCAGCAGCTTTCTTGGGGGCGGTCAGCCCCAGCATTTT. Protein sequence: CASSFLGGGQPQHF.